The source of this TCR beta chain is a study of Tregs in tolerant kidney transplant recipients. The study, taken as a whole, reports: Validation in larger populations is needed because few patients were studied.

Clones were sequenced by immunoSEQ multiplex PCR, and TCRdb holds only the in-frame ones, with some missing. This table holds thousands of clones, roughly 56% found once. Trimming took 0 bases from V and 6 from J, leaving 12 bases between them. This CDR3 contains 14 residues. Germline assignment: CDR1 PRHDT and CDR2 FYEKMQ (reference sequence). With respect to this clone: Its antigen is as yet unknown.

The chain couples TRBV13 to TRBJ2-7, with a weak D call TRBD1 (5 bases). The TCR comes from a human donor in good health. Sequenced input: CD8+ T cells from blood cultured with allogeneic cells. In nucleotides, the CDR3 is TGTGCCAGCAGCTTAGGGGCCGGACATCTCGAGCAGTACTTC. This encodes CASSLGAGHLEQYF.